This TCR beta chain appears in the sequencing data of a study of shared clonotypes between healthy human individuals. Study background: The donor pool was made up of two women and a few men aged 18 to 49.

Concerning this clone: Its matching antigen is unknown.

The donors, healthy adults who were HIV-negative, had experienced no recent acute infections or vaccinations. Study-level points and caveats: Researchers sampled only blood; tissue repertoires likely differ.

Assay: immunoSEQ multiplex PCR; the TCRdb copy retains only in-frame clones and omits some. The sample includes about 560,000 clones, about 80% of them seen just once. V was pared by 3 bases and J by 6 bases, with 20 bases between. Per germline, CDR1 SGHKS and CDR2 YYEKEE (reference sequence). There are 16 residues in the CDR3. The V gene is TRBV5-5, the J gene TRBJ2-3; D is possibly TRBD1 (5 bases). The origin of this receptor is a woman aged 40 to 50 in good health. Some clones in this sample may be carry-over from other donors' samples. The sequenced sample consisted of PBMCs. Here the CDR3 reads CASSWGQGGMADTQYF. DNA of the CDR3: TGTGCCAGCAGCTGGGGCCAGGGCGGTATGGCGGATACGCAGTATTTT.